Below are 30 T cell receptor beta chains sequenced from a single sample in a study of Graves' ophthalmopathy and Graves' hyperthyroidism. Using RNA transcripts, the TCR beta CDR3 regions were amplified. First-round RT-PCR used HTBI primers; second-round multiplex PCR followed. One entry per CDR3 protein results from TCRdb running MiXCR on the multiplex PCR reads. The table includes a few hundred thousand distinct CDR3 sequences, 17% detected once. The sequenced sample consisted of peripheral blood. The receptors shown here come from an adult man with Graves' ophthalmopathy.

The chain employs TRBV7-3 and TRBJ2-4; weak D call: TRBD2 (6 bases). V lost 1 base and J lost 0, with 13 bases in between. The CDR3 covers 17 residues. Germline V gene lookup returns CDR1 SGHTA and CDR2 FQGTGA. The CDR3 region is CASSLKSGDSAKNIQYF. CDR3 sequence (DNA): TGTGCCAGCAGCTTAAAATCGGGGGATTCAGCCAAAAACATTCAGTACTTC.

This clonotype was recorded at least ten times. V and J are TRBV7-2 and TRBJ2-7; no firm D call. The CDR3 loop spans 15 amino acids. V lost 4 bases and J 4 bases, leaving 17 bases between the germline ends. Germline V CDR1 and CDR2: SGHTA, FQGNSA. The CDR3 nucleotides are TGTGCCAGCAGCTACTCGGAAGGGCTCGGGTACGAGCAGTACTTC. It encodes CASSYSEGLGYEQYF.

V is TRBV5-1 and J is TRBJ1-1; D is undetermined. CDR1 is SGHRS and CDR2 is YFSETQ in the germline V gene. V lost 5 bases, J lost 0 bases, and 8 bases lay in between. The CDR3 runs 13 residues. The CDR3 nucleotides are TGCGCCAGCAGGTGGGATATGAACACTGAAGCTTTCTTT. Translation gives CASRWDMNTEAFF. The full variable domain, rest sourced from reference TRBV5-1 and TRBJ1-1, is KAGVTQTPRYLIKTRGQQVTLSCSPISGHRSVSWYQQTPGQGLQFLFEYFSETQRNKGNFPGRFSGRQFSNSRSEMNVSTLELGDSALYLCASRWDMNTEAFFGQGTRLTVV.

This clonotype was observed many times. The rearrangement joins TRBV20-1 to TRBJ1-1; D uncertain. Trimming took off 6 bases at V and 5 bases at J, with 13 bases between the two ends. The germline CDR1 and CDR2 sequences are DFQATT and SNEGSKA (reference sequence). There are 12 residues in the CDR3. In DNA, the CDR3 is TGCAGTGCCCATAGAGCCGGGACTGAAGCTTTCTTT. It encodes CSAHRAGTEAFF.

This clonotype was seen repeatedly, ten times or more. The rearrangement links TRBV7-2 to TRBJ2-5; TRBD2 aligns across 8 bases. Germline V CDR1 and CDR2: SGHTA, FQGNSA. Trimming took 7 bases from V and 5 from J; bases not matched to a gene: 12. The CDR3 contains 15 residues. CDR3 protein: CASTQGGGHVETQYF. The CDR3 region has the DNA TGTGCCAGCACCCAAGGCGGGGGGCACGTGGAGACCCAGTACTTC. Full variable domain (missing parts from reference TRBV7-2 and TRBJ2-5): GAGVSQSPSNKVTEKGKDVELRCDPISGHTALYWYRQSLGQGLEFLIYFQGNSAPDKSGLPSDRFSAERTGGSVSTLTIQRTQQEDSAVYLCASTQGGGHVETQYFGPGTRLLVL.

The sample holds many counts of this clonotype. The chain's CDR3 is CASSRAANTEAFF. CDR3 bases: TGTGCCAGCAGCCGGGCTGCGAACACTGAAGCTTTCTTT. The gene calls are TRBV9 and TRBJ1-1; unclear D gene. The CDR3 is 13 amino acids. The V gene lost 4 bases and the J gene lost 1 base, with 8 bases spanning the gap. Germline V lookup: CDR1 SGDLS, CDR2 YYNGEE.

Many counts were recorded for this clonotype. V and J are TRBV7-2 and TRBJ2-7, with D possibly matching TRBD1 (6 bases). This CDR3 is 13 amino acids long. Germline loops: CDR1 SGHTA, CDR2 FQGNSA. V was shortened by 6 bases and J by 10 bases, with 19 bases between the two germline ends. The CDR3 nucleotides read TGTGCCAGCAGTTCAAGGGGGTCGTACATACAGTACTTC. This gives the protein CASSSRGSYIQYF.

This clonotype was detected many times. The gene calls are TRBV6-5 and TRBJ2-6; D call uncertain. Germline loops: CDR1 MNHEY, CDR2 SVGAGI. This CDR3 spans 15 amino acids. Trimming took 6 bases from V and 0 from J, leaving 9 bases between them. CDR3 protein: CASSSTYSGANVLTF. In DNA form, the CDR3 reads TGTGCCAGCAGCTCAACATACTCTGGGGCCAACGTCCTGACTTTC.

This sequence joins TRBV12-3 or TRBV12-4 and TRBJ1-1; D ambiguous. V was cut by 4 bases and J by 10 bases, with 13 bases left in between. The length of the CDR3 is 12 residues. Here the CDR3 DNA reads TGTGCCAGCAGTTCCTCTAAGGGATCAGCTTTCTTT. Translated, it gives CASSSSKGSAFF.

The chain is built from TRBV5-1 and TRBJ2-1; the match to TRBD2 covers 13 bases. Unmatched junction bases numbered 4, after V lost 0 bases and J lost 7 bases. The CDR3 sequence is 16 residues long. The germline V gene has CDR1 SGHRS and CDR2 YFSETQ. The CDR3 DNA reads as TGCGCCAGCAGCTTGGATGGACTAGCGGGAGTAAATGAGCAGTTCTTC. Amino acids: CASSLDGLAGVNEQFF. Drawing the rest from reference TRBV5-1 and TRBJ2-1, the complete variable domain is KAGVTQTPRYLIKTRGQQVTLSCSPISGHRSVSWYQQTPGQGLQFLFEYFSETQRNKGNFPGRFSGRQFSNSRSEMNVSTLELGDSALYLCASSLDGLAGVNEQFFGPGTRLTVL.

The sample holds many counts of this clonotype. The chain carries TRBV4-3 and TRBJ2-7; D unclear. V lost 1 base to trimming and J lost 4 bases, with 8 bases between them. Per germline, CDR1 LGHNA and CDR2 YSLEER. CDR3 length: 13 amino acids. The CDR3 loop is CASSQGSGYEQYF. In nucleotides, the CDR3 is TGCGCCAGCAGCCAAGGTTCAGGTTACGAGCAGTACTTC.

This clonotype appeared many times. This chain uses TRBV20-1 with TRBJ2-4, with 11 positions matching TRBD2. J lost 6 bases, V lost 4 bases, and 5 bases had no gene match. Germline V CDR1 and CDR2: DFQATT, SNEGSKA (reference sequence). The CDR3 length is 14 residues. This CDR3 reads CSATSGRRGNIQYF. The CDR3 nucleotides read TGCAGTGCTACTAGCGGGAGGAGAGGAAACATTCAGTACTTC.

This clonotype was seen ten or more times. The CDR3 sequence: CASKSRGLSNQPQHF. CDR3 in DNA: TGTGCCAGTAAGAGCAGGGGACTCTCGAATCAGCCCCAGCATTTT. This rearrangement joins TRBV19 to TRBJ1-5, with D possibly being TRBD1 (6 bases). Germline V gene sequence: CDR1 LNHDA, CDR2 SQIVND (reference sequence). Trimming removed 7 bases from V and 4 bases from J, with 17 bases in between. CDR3 length: 15 residues.

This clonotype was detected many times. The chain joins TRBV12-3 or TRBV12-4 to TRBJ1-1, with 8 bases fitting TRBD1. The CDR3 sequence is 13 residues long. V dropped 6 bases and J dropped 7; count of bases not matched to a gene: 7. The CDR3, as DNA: TGTGCCAGCAGCTCCACCGGGACAGGTGAAGCTTTCTTT. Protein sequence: CASSSTGTGEAFF.

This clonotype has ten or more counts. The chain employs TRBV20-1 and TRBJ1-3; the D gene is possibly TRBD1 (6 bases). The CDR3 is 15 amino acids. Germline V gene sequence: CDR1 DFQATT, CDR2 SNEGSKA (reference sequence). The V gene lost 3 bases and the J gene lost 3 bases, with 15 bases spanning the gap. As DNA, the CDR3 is TGCAGTGCTAGTTGGGACAACAGAATTGGAAACACCATATATTTT. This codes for CSASWDNRIGNTIYF.

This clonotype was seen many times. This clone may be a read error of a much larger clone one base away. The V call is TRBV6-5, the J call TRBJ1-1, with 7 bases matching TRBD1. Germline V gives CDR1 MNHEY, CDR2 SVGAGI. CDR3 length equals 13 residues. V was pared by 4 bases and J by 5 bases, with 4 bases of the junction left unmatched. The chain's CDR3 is CASSWRGQTEAFF. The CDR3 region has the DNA TGTGCCAGCAGTTGGCGGGGACAGACTGAAGCTTTCTTT.

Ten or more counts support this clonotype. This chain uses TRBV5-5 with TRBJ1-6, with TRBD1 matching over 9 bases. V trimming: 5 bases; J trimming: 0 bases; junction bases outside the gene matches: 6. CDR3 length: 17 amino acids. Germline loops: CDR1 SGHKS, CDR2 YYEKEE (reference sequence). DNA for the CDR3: TGTGCCAGCAGAAGTACAGGGGGCAGCTCCTATAATTCACCCCTCCACTTT. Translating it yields CASRSTGGSSYNSPLHF.

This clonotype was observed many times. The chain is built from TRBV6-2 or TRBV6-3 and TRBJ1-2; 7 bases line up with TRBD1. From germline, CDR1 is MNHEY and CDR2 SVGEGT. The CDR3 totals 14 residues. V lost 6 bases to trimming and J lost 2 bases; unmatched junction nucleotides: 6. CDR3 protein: CASRRDSLNYGYTF. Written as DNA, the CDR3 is TGTGCCAGCAGACGGGACAGCCTAAACTATGGCTACACCTTC.

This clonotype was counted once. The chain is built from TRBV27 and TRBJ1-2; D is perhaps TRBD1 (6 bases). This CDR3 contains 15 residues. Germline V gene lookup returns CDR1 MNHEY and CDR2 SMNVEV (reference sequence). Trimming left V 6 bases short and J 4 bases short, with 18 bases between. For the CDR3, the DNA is TGTGCCAGCAGCACGGGGGCGGGGGTGGGCTATGGCTACACCTTC. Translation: CASSTGAGVGYGYTF.

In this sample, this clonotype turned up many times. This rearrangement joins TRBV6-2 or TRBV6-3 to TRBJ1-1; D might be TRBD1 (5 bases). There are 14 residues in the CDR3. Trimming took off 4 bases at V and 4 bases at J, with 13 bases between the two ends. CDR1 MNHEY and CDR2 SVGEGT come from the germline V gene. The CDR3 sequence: CASSSPGTVTEAFF. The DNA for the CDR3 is TGTGCCAGCAGTTCCCCCGGGACCGTCACTGAAGCTTTCTTT.

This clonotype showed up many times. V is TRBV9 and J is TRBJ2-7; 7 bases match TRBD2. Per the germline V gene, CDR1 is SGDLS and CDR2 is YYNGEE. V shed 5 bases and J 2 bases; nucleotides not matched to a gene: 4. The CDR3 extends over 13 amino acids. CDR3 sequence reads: CASSRGGAYEQYF. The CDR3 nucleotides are TGTGCCAGCAGTAGGGGAGGGGCCTACGAGCAGTACTTC.

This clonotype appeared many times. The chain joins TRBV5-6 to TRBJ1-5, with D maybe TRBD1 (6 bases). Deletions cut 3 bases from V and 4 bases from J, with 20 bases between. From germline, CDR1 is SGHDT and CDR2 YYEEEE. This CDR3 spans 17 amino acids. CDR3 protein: CASSSGPGGARNQPQHF. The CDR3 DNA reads TGTGCCAGCAGCTCCGGTCCTGGGGGGGCTCGGAATCAGCCCCAGCATTTT.

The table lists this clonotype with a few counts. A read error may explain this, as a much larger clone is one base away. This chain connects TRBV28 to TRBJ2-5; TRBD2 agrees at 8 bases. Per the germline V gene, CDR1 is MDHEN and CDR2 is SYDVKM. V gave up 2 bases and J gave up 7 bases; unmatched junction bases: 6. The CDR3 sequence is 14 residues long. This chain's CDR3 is CASSLLGGAGTQYF. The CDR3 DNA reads TGTGCCAGCAGTTTACTCGGGGGGGCGGGGACCCAGTACTTC.

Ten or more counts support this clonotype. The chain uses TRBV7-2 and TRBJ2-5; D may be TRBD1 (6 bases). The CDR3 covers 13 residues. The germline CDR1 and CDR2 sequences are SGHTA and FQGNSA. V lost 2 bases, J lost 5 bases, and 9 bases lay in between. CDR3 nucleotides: TGTGCCAGCAGCTTAAACAGGGTGGAGACCCAGTACTTC. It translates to CASSLNRVETQYF. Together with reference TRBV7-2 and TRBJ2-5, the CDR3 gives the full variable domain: GAGVSQSPSNKVTEKGKDVELRCDPISGHTALYWYRQSLGQGLEFLIYFQGNSAPDKSGLPSDRFSAERTGGSVSTLTIQRTQQEDSAVYLCASSLNRVETQYFGPGTRLLVL.

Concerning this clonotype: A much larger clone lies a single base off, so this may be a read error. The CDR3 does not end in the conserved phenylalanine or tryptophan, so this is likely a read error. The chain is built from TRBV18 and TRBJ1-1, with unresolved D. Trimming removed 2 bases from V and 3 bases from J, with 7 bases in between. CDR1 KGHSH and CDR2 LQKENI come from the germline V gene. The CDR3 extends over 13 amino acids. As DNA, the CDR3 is TGTGCCAGCTCACCAGGGTTGGACACTGAAGCTTTCCTT. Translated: CASSPGLDTEAFL.

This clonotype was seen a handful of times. The CDR3 region is CASSTQGAGTGELFF. For the CDR3, the DNA is TGTGCCAGCAGCACCCAGGGGGCAGGCACCGGGGAGCTGTTTTTT. This chain uses TRBV7-3 with TRBJ2-2, with 8 positions matching TRBD1. The CDR3 loop spans 15 amino acids. The V gene's germline CDR1 is SGHTA and CDR2 FQGTGA. V trimming: 5 bases; J trimming: 4 bases; junction bases outside the gene matches: 6.

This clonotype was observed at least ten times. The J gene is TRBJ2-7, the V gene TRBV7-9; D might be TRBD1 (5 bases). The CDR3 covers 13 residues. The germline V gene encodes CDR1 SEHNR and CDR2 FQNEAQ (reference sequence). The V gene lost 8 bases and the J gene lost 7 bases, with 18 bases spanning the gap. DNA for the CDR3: TGTGCCAGCGGCGGTGGCAGGGCGGATGAGCAGTACTTC. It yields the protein CASGGGRADEQYF.

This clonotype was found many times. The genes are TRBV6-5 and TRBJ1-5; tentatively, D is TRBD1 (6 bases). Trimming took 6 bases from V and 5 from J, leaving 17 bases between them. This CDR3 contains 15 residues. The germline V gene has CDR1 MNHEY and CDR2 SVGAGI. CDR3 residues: CASRADRTIYQPQHF. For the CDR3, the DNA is TGTGCCAGCAGGGCTGACAGGACGATCTATCAGCCCCAGCATTTT.

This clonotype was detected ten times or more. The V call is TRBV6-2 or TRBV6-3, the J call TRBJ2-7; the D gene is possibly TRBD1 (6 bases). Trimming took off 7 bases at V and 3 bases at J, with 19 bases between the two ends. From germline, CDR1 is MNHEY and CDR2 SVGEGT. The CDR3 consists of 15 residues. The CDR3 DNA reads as TGTGCCAGCACACCAGGGGTCGGAGGAGGCTACGAGCAGTACTTC. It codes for CASTPGVGGGYEQYF.

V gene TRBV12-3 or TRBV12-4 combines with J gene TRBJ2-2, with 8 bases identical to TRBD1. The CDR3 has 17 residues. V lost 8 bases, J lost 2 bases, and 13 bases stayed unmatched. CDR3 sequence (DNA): TGTGCCAGCGGACGGAGGACAGGGCGACCCAACACCGGGGAGCTGTTTTTT. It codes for CASGRRTGRPNTGELFF.